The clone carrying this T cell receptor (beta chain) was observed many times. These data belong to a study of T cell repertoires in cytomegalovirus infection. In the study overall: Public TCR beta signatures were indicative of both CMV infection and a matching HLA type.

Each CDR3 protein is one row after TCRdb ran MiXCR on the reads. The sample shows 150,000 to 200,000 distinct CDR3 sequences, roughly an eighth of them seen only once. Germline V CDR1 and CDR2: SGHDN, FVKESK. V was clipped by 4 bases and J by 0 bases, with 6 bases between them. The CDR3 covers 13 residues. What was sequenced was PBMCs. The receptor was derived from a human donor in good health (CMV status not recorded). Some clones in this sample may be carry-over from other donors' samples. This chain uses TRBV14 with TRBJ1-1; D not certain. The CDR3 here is CASSRGLNTEAFF. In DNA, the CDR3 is TGTGCCAGCAGCCGAGGGTTGAACACTGAAGCTTTCTTT.